The 9 T cell receptor beta chains in this list originate from one sample, sequenced in a study of blood T cell repertoires in COVID-19. The repertoire was sequenced with immunoSEQ multiplex PCR; TCRdb's copy has only in-frame clones and lacks some. The sample yields tens of thousands of clones, 70% to 90% seen once. Material for sequencing was peripheral blood. These receptors all stem from a man in his 70s with acute or convalescent COVID-19.

The chain couples TRBV6-5 to TRBJ1-5; 12 nucleotides match TRBD1. Germline trimming cut 5 bases from V and 6 bases from J; bases unmatched to any gene: 5. This CDR3 spans 15 amino acids. Per germline, CDR1 MNHEY and CDR2 SVGAGI. CDR3 loop: CASSIGTGGGQPQHF. CDR3 DNA: TGTGCCAGCAGTATCGGGACAGGGGGCGGTCAGCCCCAGCATTTT.

The chain couples TRBV7-9 to TRBJ1-5; no reliable D call. V was clipped by 0 bases and J by 5 bases, with 5 bases between them. Germline lookup yields CDR1 SEHNR and CDR2 FQNEAQ (reference sequence). The CDR3 is 13 amino acids. The CDR3 DNA reads TGTGCCAGCAGCTTAGCCCTCGATCAGCCCCAGCATTTT. The encoded protein is CASSLALDQPQHF.

The rearrangement joins TRBV4-1 to TRBJ1-5; D unresolved. Germline lookup yields CDR1 MGHRA and CDR2 YSYEKL. The CDR3 contains 15 residues. V lost 4 bases and J 1 base, leaving 11 bases between the germline ends. As DNA, the CDR3 is TGCGCCAGCAGCCTCGGACTGTGGAGCAATCAGCCCCAGCATTTT. Protein: CASSLGLWSNQPQHF.

The genes are TRBV5-1 and TRBJ2-3; D unresolved. V lost 4 bases and J 0 bases, leaving 12 bases between the germline ends. The CDR3 covers 15 residues. CDR1 and CDR2 from the germline V gene are SGHRS and YFSETQ. Written as DNA, the CDR3 is TGCGCCAGCAGCCCCAGACAATTTAGCACAGATACGCAGTATTTT. It codes for CASSPRQFSTDTQYF. The full variable domain, completed using reference TRBV5-1 and TRBJ2-3, is KAGVTQTPRYLIKTRGQQVTLSCSPISGHRSVSWYQQTPGQGLQFLFEYFSETQRNKGNFPGRFSGRQFSNSRSEMNVSTLELGDSALYLCASSPRQFSTDTQYFGPGTRLTVL.

V usage is TRBV25-1 and J usage is TRBJ2-7, with 9 bases that match TRBD1. The V and J ends lost 2 bases and 5 bases, in that order; junction bases with no gene match: 13. Germline CDR1 is MGHDK and CDR2 is SYGVNS. There are 17 residues in the CDR3. CDR3 protein: CASSELRRGQGLHEQYF. The CDR3 DNA sequence: TGTGCCAGCAGTGAACTAAGAAGGGGACAGGGTCTACACGAGCAGTACTTC.

The rearrangement uses TRBV4-1 and TRBJ1-2; no reliable D call. V gave up 0 bases and J gave up 0 bases, with 11 bases separating them. Looked up from germline, CDR1 is MGHRA and CDR2 is YSYEKL. The CDR3 runs 16 residues. The CDR3, as DNA: TGCGCCAGCAGCCAAGAATCCCACAGAACTAACTATGGCTACACCTTC. Translation: CASSQESHRTNYGYTF.

The rearrangement links TRBV4-1 to TRBJ2-1; D remains ambiguous. Trimming stripped 0 bases from V and 4 bases from J, with 13 bases between. This CDR3 has 16 residues. Germline CDR1 is MGHRA and CDR2 is YSYEKL. The DNA of the CDR3 is TGCGCCAGCAGCCAAGATCCCGGGTCCGAGTACAATGAGCAGTTCTTC. Translation: CASSQDPGSEYNEQFF.

The V and J genes are TRBV5-1 and TRBJ2-1, with a tentative D call TRBD2 (5 bases). The V gene's germline CDR1 is SGHRS and CDR2 YFSETQ. This CDR3 comprises 14 residues. V lost 5 bases to trimming and J lost 14 bases, with 23 bases between them. CDR3 bases: TGCGCCAGCAGGTCTGGGGATGGCGGGTCTCGGGAGTTCTTC. This encodes CASRSGDGGSREFF.

This chain joins TRBV18 and TRBJ2-7, with a possible D match to TRBD2 (6 bases). Trimming stripped 2 bases from V and 3 bases from J, with 11 bases between. In germline, CDR1 is KGHSH, CDR2 LQKENI. The CDR3 loop spans 14 amino acids. The CDR3 DNA reads as TGTGCCAGCTCACCAAACGGGGGACGCTACGAGCAGTACTTC. Protein: CASSPNGGRYEQYF.